The T cell receptor beta chain under discussion was sequenced for a study of blood T cell repertoires in COVID-19. Study information: The United States, Italy and Spain supplied acute and convalescent COVID-19 samples. T cells, B-cell-depleted T cells, or PBMCs supplied cDNA or gDNA.

Categorization into cohorts depended on clinical history that participants reported. TCRdb keeps only in-frame clones here, not all; method: immunoSEQ multiplex PCR. The repertoire holds about 200,000 clones, with 65% to 90% as singletons. Trimming cost V 4 bases and J 4 bases; bases outside gene matches: 12. Germline V gene data show CDR1 as MGHRA and CDR2 as YSYEKL. The CDR3 covers 16 residues. Sequencing used PBMCs or T cells enriched from blood (not recorded which). The gene calls are TRBV4-1 and TRBJ1-1; 7 bases are a match to TRBD1. This receptor was obtained from a young woman who had been exposed to COVID-19. CDR3 DNA sequence: TGCGCCAGCAGCCCTCAACCGGACAGGCCCAGCACTGAAGCTTTCTTT. This gives the protein CASSPQPDRPSTEAFF.